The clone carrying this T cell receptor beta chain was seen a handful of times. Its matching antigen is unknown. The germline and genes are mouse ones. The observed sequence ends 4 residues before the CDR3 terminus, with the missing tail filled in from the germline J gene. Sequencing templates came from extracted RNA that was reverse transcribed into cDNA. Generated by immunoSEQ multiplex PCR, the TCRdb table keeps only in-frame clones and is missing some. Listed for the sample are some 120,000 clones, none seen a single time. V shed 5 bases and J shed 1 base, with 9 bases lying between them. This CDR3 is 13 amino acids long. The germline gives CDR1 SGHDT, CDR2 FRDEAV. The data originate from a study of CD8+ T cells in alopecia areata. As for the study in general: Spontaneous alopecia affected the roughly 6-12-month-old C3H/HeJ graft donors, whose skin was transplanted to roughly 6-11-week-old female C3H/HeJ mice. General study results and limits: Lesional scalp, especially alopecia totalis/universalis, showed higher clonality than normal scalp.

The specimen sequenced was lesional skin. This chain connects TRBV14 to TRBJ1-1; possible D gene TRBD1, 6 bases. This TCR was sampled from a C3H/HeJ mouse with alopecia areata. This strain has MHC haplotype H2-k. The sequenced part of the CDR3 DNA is TGTGCCAGCAGACTGACAGGGAACACA. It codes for CASRLTGNT. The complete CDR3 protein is CASRLTGNTEVFF.